This T cell receptor (beta chain) was sequenced during a study of blood T cells in healthy people across ages. Study-wide findings and caveats: Naive T cell percentage and TCR beta diversity correlated strongly. It was held that diversity estimates obtained from one million T cells represented underestimates.

Losses at the gene ends were 1 base for V and 3 bases for J; bases not matched to a gene: 2. This CDR3 is built from 14 residues. Germline values: CDR1 MNHEY, CDR2 SMNVEV (reference sequence). Primed by a sample-barcoded 5' primer and a J-beta primer mix, a second PCR proceeded for roughly 6 to 12 cycles. Every individual sample yielded 2.5 million or more paired-end reads (each containing CDR3). MiXCR, run by TCRdb on the 5' RACE reads, gives a single entry per CDR3 protein. The table shows roughly 500,000 distinct CDR3 sequences, with 24% occurring only once. This clonotype was seen a few times. Its antigen is as yet unknown. These data were also filed under a second study, of T cells of mothers and their children.

The sequence was collected from a boy between 10 and 17 years old in good health. Sequenced sample: blood. The chain employs TRBV27 and TRBJ1-2; 7 positions match TRBD1. The CDR3 is CASSLWQGDYGYTF. In nucleotides, the CDR3 is TGTGCCAGCAGTTTATGGCAGGGGGACTATGGCTACACCTTC.